Listed below are T cell receptor beta chains from one sample, sequenced in a study of beta chain features in type 1 diabetes. Measured with immunoSEQ multiplex PCR; TCRdb has only the in-frame clones, and not every one. Found here are around 250,000 clones, about 30% of them singletons; the top ten hold roughly 4.1%. Input material: central memory CD4+ T cells from blood. The origin of the receptors is a young man in good health. The CDR3 runs from the conserved cysteine through the conserved F or W. A D gene is named only where the DNA matches it firmly.

v_gene,d_gene,j_gene,CDR3aa
TRBV10-3,-,TRBJ2-3,CAIWDSSTDTQYF
TRBV7-9,-,TRBJ2-2,CASSSHDIGGGELFF
TRBV5-6,TRBD2,TRBJ2-7,CASSWRTGTSGEQYF
TRBV28,TRBD1,TRBJ1-2,CASRDRSNYGYTF
TRBV11-2,-,TRBJ2-1,CASSPEWGEQFF
TRBV27,TRBD2,TRBJ2-5,CASRGGLGSPRRANQETQYF
TRBV6-5,-,TRBJ2-5,CASSYSGTRVETQYF
TRBV7-2,TRBD2,TRBJ2-7,CASRRTSDNYEQYF
TRBV5-1,-,TRBJ2-2,CASTFMMNTGELFF
TRBV2,TRBD2,TRBJ2-7,CASTRGALAGSSEQYF
TRBV29-1,TRBD2,TRBJ2-1,CSVVRASGGFNEQFF
TRBV28,-,TRBJ1-1,CASTPDPPGEAFF
TRBV20-1,-,TRBJ2-7,CSAQELYEQYF
TRBV6-5,TRBD2,TRBJ2-1,CASSYAGTKQFF
TRBV6-1,-,TRBJ1-5,CASGQYSNQPQHF
TRBV2,TRBD1,TRBJ2-5,CASSRNGQGIETQYF
TRBV29-1,-,TRBJ1-2,CSVEIGARYGYTF
TRBV15,-,TRBJ2-1,CATSLRYNEQFF
TRBV6-1,TRBD1,TRBJ1-1,CASRRQGGTEAFF
TRBV28,TRBD2,TRBJ2-7,CASSLTSGVSYKQYF
TRBV11-2,TRBD1,TRBJ2-7,CASSSPRAGGRYEQYF
TRBV30,-,TRBJ1-2,CAWGADRRSRGYTF
TRBV6-5,-,TRBJ1-2,CASSYSSRRYGYTF
TRBV29-1,-,TRBJ1-1,CSVLEVKGGTEAFF
TRBV30,-,TRBJ1-5,CAWSHDSNQPQHF
TRBV5-8,TRBD1,TRBJ2-5,CASSLKTGTGGLLTQYF
TRBV11-2,-,TRBJ2-3,CASSLTAGTDTQYF
TRBV7-2,TRBD2,TRBJ2-4,CASSSGGLAVAKNIQYF
TRBV28,TRBD2,TRBJ2-1,CASSLTYGTSGYNEQFF
TRBV29-1,-,TRBJ1-1,CSVSRRMNTEAFF
TRBV7-2,-,TRBJ2-3,CASSPTLIDTQYF
TRBV6-1,-,TRBJ2-5,CAISESNSKETQYF
TRBV29-1,TRBD2,TRBJ2-7,CSVFRTSGSNSEQYF
TRBV6-5,-,TRBJ2-7,CASRPSGPPYEQYF
TRBV29-1,-,TRBJ2-7,CSATQGGSYEQYF
TRBV2,TRBD1,TRBJ1-1,CASRYGQDNTEAFF
TRBV10-3,TRBD1,TRBJ1-5,CAISAGTAYSNQPQHF
TRBV21-1,-,TRBJ2-6,CASRPTAPSGANVLTF
TRBV28,-,TRBJ2-7,CASRLGSEYEQYF
TRBV30,TRBD1,TRBJ2-6,CASRRDRSSGANVLTF
TRBV7-2,-,TRBJ2-7,CASSPAASYEQYF
TRBV5-1,-,TRBJ2-6,CASSWLAVDSGANVLTF
TRBV25-1,-,TRBJ2-3,CASQRGTDTQYF
TRBV7-2,-,TRBJ1-5,CASSSSTNQPQHF
TRBV5-4,-,TRBJ2-1,CASSFDVNEQFF